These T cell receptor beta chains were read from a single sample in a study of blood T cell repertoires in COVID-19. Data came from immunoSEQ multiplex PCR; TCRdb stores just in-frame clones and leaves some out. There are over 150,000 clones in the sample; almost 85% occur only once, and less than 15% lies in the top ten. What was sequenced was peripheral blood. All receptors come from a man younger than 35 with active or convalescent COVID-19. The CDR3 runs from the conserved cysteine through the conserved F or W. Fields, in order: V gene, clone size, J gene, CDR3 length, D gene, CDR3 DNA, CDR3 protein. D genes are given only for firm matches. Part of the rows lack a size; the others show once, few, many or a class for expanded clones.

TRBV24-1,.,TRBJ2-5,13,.,TGTGCCACCAGTGATGGGTCCAGGGAGACCCAGTACTTC,CATSDGSRETQYF
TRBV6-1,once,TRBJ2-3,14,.,TGTGCCAGCAGTGAATACAGGGACACAGATACGCAGTATTTT,CASSEYRDTDTQYF
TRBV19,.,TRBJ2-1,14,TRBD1,TGTGCCAGTAGTACAGGGGACAGAGACAATGAGCAGTTCTTC,CASSTGDRDNEQFF
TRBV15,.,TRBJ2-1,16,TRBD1,TGTGCCACCAGCTTAAGGACAGGGGGCACCCACAATGAGCAGTTCTTC,CATSLRTGGTHNEQFF
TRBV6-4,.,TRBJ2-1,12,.,TGTGCCAGCAGTGGAAACGGGGGTGAGCAGTTCTTC,CASSGNGGEQFF
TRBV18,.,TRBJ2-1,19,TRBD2,TGTGCCAGCTCACCAAGACAGGCCAGCCTAGCGGGGGGCGACAATGAGCAGTTCTTC,CASSPRQASLAGGDNEQFF
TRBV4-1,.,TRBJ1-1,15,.,TGCGCCAGCAGCCAAGAGGGGGCGGGGGGCGCTGAAGCTTTCTTT,CASSQEGAGGAEAFF
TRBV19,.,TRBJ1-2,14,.,TGTGCCAGTAGTATATCGGGTGGGTTCTATGGCTACACCTTC,CASSISGGFYGYTF
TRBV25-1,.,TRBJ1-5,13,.,TGTGCCAGCAGCAGTGGTGGCAATCAGCCCCAGCATTTT,CASSSGGNQPQHF
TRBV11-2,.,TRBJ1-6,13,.,TGTGCCAGCAGCCTCTCCGGACCGCGGGCCCTCCACTTT,CASSLSGPRALHF
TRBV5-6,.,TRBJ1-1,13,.,TGTGCCAGCAGCCCCCTCTTGAACACTGAAGCTTTCTTT,CASSPLLNTEAFF
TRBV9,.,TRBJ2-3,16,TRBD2,TGTGCCAGCAGCCCACTAGCGGGAGGGAGCACAGATACGCAGTATTTT,CASSPLAGGSTDTQYF
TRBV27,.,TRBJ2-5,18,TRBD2,TGTGCCAGCAGTCCTAGCGGGGGGGCGGTCTCAATTACGGAGACCCAGTACTTC,CASSPSGGAVSITETQYF
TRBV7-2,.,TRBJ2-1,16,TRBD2,TGTGCCAGCAGCAAACTAGCGGGAGGGCCCGGCAATGAGCAGTTCTTC,CASSKLAGGPGNEQFF
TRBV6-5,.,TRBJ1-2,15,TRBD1,TGTGCCAGTCCCCCGACAGGGGCAATGTCCTATGGCTACACCTTC,CASPPTGAMSYGYTF
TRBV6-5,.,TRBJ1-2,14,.,TGTGCCAGCCGAACACAGGGTTGGAACTATGGCTACACCTTC,CASRTQGWNYGYTF
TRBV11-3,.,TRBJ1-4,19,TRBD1,TGTGCCAGCAGCTTAGCCCCAGTCCCGGGACAGCCTACGGGGGAAAAACTGTTTTTT,CASSLAPVPGQPTGEKLFF
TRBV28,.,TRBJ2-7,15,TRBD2,TGTGCCAGCAGTTGGACTAGCGGGAGAGCCTACGAGCAGTACTTC,CASSWTSGRAYEQYF
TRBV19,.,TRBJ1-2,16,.,TGTGCCAGTAGTTCATCCGGGACGGGAGCTAACTATGGCTACACCTTC,CASSSSGTGANYGYTF
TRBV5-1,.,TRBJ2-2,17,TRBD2,TGCGCCAGCAGCTTGGGAGCGGGGGGGCGTCTGAACGGGGAGCTGTTTTTT,CASSLGAGGRLNGELFF
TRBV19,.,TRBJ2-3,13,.,TGTGCCAGTAGCACCTCGGGCACAGATACGCAGTATTTT,CASSTSGTDTQYF
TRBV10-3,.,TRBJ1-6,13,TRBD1,TGTGCCATCAGTGGCCAGGGGGAAACACCCCTCCACTTT,CAISGQGETPLHF
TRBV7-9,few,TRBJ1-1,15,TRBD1,TGTGCCAGCAGCTCCCGCGGGACAGTGGGAAATGAAGCTTTCTTT,CASSSRGTVGNEAFF